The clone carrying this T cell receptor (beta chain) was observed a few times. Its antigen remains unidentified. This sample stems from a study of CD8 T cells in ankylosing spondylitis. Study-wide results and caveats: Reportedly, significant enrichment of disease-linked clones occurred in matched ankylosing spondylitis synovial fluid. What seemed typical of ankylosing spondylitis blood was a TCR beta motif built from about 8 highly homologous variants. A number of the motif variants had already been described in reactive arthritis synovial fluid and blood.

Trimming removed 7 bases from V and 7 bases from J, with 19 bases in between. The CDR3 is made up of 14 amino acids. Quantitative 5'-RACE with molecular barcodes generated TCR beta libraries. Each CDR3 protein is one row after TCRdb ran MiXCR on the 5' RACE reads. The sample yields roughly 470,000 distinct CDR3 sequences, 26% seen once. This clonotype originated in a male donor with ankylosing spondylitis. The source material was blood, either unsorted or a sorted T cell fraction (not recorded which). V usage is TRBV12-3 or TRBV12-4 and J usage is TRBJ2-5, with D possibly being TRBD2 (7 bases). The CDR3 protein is CASISGGGGRTQYF. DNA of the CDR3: TGTGCCAGCATTTCGGGGGGCGGGGGCCGGACCCAGTACTTC.